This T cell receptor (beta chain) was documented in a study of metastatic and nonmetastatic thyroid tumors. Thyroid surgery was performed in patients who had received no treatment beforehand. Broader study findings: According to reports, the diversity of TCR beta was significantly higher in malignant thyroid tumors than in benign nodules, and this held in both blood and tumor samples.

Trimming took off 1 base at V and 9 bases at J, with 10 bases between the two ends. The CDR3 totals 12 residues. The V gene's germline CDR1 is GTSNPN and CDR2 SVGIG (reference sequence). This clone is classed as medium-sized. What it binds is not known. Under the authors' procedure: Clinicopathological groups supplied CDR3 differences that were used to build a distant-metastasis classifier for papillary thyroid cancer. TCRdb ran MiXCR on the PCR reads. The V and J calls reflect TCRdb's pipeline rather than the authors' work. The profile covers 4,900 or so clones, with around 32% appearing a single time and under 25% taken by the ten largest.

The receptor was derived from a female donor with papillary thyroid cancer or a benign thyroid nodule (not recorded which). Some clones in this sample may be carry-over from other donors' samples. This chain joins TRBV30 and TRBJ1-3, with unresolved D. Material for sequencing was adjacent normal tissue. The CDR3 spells CAWSGGSSTIYF. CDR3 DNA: TGTGCCTGGAGTGGGGGATCTTCCACCATATATTTT.